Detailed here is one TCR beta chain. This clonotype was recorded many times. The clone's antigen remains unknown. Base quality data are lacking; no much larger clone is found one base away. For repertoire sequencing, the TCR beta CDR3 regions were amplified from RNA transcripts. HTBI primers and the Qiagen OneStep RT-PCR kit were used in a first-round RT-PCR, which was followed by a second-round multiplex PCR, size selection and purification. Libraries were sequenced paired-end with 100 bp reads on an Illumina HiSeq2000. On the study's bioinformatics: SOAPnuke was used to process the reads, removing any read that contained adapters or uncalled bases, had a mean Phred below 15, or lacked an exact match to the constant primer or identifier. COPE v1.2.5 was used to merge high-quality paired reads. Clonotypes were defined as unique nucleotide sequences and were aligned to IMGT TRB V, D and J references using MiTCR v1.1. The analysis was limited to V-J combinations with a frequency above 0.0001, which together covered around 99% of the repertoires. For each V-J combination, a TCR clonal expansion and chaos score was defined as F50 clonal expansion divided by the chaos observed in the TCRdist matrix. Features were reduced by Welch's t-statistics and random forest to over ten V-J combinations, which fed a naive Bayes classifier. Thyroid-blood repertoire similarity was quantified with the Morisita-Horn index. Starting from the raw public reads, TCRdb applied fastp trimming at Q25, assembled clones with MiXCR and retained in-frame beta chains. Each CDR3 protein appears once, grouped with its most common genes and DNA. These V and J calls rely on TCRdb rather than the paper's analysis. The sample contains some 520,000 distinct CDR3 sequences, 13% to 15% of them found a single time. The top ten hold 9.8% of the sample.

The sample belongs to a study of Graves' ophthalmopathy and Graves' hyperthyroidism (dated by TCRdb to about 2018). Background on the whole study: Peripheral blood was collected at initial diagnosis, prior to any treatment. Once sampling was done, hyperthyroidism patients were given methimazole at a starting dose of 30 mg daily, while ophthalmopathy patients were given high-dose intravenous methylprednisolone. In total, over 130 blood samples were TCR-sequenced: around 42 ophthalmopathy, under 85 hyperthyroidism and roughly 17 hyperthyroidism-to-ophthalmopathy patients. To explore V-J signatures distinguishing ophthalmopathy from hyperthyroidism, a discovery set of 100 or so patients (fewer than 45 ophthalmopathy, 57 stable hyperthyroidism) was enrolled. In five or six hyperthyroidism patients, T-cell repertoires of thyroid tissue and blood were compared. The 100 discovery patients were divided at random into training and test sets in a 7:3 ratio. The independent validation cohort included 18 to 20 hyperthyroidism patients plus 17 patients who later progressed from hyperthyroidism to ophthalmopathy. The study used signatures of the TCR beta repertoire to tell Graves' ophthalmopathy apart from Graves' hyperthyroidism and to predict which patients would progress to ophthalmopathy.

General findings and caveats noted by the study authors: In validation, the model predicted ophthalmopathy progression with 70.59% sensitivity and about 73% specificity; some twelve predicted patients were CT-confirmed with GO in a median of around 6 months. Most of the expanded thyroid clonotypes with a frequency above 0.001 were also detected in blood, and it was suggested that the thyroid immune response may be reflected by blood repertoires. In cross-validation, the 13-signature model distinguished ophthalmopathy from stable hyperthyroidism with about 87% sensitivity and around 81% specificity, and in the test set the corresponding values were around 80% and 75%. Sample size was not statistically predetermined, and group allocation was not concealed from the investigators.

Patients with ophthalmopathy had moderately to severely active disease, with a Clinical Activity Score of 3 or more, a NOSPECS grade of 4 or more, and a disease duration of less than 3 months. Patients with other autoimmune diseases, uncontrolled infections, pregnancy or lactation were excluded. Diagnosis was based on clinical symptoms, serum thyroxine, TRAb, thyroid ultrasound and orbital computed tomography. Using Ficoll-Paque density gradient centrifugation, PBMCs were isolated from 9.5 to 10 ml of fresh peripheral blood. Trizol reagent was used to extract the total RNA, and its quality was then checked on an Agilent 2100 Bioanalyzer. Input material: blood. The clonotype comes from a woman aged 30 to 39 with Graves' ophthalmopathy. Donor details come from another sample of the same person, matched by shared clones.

CDR3 loop: CASSTRVQPRTQYF. The nucleotides read TGTGCCAGCAGCACTCGAGTCCAGCCTCGGACCCAGTACTTC. This sequence uses TRBV13 and TRBJ2-5; the D gene cannot be named for sure. As encoded in the germline V gene (reference sequence), CDR1 is PRHDT while CDR2 is FYEKMQ. The CDR3 numbers 14 residues from cysteine through phenylalanine. Kept here is only the CDR3 DNA, which spans 42 bases and is read in frame from base 1. Deletion took 5 bases off V and 7 bases off J, with a span of 17 bases between the germline ends.